This TCR beta chain was sequenced for a study of T cell repertoires in cytomegalovirus infection. Overall study context: The public TCR beta signatures pointed to both CMV infection and matching HLA type.

This clonotype was found many times. What it binds is unknown. Study-wide results and limits: Clonotype analysis showed dominance of the ex vivo response by HLA-C-restricted CMV-specific TCR beta clonotypes.

Germline loops: CDR1 SGHTA, CDR2 FQGNSA. V was cut by 4 bases and J by 0 bases, with 19 bases left in between. CDR3 length equals 18 residues. TCRdb fed the reads into MiXCR, producing one record per CDR3 protein. Altogether some 920,000 distinct CDR3 sequences are present, around a third being singletons, with the ten largest covering around 15%. The clonotype was recovered from a human donor in good health (CMV status not recorded). Some clones in this sample may be carry-over from other donors' samples. The gene calls are TRBV7-2 and TRBJ1-3; maybe TRBD1 (6 bases). Sample: cultured CD8+ T cells from PBMCs, taken from culture after CMV antigen stimulation. The chain's CDR3 is CASSSPQGLGYSGNTIYF. CDR3 bases: TGTGCCAGCAGCTCCCCACAGGGTTTGGGATACTCTGGAAACACCATATATTTT.